A single sample gave rise to the 10 T cell receptor beta chains below, sequenced in a study of blood T cell repertoires in COVID-19. Repertoires were generated with immunoSEQ multiplex PCR, while TCRdb's copy carries only in-frame clones and drops some. Here the sample spans some 400,000 clones, more than 75% being singletons. Sequencing was carried out using PBMCs or T cells enriched from blood (not recorded which). These receptors were collected from a young man who had recovered from COVID-19.

The CDR3 nucleotides read TGTGCCAGTAGTGCCTCCCAGGGGGCATATAATGGCTACACCTTC. Translated: CASSASQGAYNGYTF. V and J are TRBV19 and TRBJ1-2, with 8 bases that match TRBD1. CDR1 and CDR2 from the germline V gene are LNHDA and SQIVND (reference sequence). The CDR3 extends over 15 amino acids. The trim removed 5 bases at V and 6 bases at J, leaving 11 bases unmatched.

The chain links TRBV2 to TRBJ1-2; 9 nucleotides line up with TRBD1. Germline V lookup: CDR1 SNHLY, CDR2 FYNNEI. This CDR3 contains 13 residues. The V gene end was trimmed by 5 bases and the J gene end by 7 bases; junction bases not matched to a gene: 5. CDR3 DNA: TGTGCCAGCAGTACAGGGGGCAGGGGTGGCTACACCTTC. Amino acid sequence: CASSTGGRGGYTF.

The chain couples TRBV9 to TRBJ2-3; the match to TRBD2 covers 7 bases. After removal of 1 base from V and 5 bases from J, the junction contained 7 bases not matched to a gene. Germline V gene lookup returns CDR1 SGDLS and CDR2 YYNGEE. The CDR3 has 15 amino acids. In nucleotides, the CDR3 is TGTGCCAGCAGCGTAACGGCGGGGGAGGGAGATACGCAGTATTTT. Amino acid sequence: CASSVTAGEGDTQYF.

V usage is TRBV7-2 and J usage is TRBJ1-5; no firm D call. This CDR3 comprises 18 residues. Germline loops: CDR1 SGHTA, CDR2 FQGNSA. V lost 4 bases to trimming and J lost 3 bases, with 22 bases between them. CDR3 coding DNA: TGTGCCAGCAGCTCAACCCCCGGGATCGAATTTTCCAATCAGCCCCAGCATTTT. Translating gives CASSSTPGIEFSNQPQHF.

CDR3 bases: TGTGCCAGCAGGACGGGGGGCGGGGAGCTGTTTTTT. This codes for CASRTGGGELFF. The chain links TRBV27 to TRBJ2-2; 7 bases are shared with TRBD2. This CDR3 is 12 amino acids long. From germline, CDR1 is MNHEY and CDR2 SMNVEV (reference sequence). V was clipped by 6 bases and J by 7 bases; unmatched bases: 2.

The rearrangement joins TRBV7-2 to TRBJ1-1, with D maybe TRBD1 (5 bases). Trimming left V 1 base short and J 8 bases short, with 11 bases between. This CDR3 spans 13 amino acids. Germline V gene sequence: CDR1 SGHTA, CDR2 FQGNSA. The CDR3 here is CASSLGGGLEAFF. As DNA, the CDR3 is TGTGCCAGCAGCTTAGGGGGGGGATTAGAAGCTTTCTTT.

The V and J genes are TRBV12-3 or TRBV12-4 and TRBJ1-2; D unresolved. This CDR3 has 13 amino acids. The germline V and J ends were trimmed by 5 bases and 5 bases, with 12 bases remaining between them. Written as DNA, the CDR3 is TGTGCCAGCAGTGCCTTCCCGGGGTATGGCTACACCTTC. It yields the protein CASSAFPGYGYTF.

A single count supports this clone. The CDR3 DNA reads as TGTGCCAGCAGCCTAGGGGTAGGGGCCGTGACCTACAATGAGCAGTTCTTC. The encoded protein is CASSLGVGAVTYNEQFF. J is TRBJ2-1 and V is TRBV11-3; D might be TRBD1 (5 bases). Trimming stripped 5 bases from V and 2 bases from J, with 19 bases between. The CDR3 sequence is 17 residues long. From germline, CDR1 is SGHNT and CDR2 YENEEA.

V is TRBV27 and J is TRBJ1-6; D not resolved. Trimming removed 4 bases at V and 7 bases at J, with 8 bases between. The length of the CDR3 is 13 residues. CDR1 and CDR2 (germline): MNHEY, SMNVEV (reference sequence). The CDR3 sequence is CASSYSQNSPLHF. In DNA, the CDR3 is TGTGCCAGCAGTTATAGCCAAAATTCACCCCTCCACTTT.

The chain uses TRBV12-3 or TRBV12-4 and TRBJ1-1; D not certain. Trimming pared 1 base from V and 6 bases from J, leaving 9 bases between. The CDR3 loop spans 13 amino acids. The CDR3 DNA reads as TGTGCCAGCAGTTTAGGCCGGTCCTCTGAAGCTTTCTTT. Protein product: CASSLGRSSEAFF.